Listed here are 30 T cell receptor beta chains from one sample, sequenced in a study of T cell changes during pregnancy in multiple sclerosis. The data were produced by immunoSEQ multiplex PCR, yet TCRdb's version contains in-frame clones alone and is incomplete. Of around 25,000 clones listed, almost 90% are singletons. The sequenced sample was CD8+ T cells from peripheral blood mononuclear cells, obtained in the second trimester of pregnancy. These receptors were obtained from a female donor with multiple sclerosis, enrolled in a pregnancy study.

J is TRBJ1-1 and V is TRBV4-2; 9 bases agree with TRBD1. V shed 4 bases and J 1 base; nucleotides not matched to a gene: 7. There are 16 residues in the CDR3. Germline V lookup: CDR1 LGHNA, CDR2 YNFKEQ. CDR3: CASSRSGTGSNTEAFF. The CDR3 DNA sequence: TGTGCCAGCAGCCGATCCGGGACAGGGTCGAACACTGAAGCTTTCTTT.

The V gene is TRBV7-9, the J gene TRBJ2-2; perhaps TRBD1 as D (5 bases). CDR1 and CDR2 (germline): SEHNR, FQNEAQ (reference sequence). The CDR3 loop spans 15 amino acids. V lost 5 bases to trimming and J lost 1 base, with 11 bases between them. The CDR3 sequence is CASSPTQGNTGELFF. CDR3 nucleotide sequence: TGTGCCAGCAGCCCAACCCAGGGGAACACCGGGGAGCTGTTTTTT.

This clone showed up just once. The chain links TRBV28 to TRBJ2-1, with a possible D match to TRBD2 (6 bases). V dropped 5 bases and J dropped 13 bases, with 12 bases sitting between them. Germline CDR1 is MDHEN and CDR2 is SYDVKM. The CDR3 consists of 11 residues. CDR3 amino acids: CASSPGGYQFF. The CDR3 nucleotides are TGTGCCAGCAGTCCCGGGGGATATCAGTTCTTC.

V usage is TRBV4-3 and J usage is TRBJ1-1, with 11 nucleotides matching TRBD1. Germline V lookup: CDR1 LGHNA, CDR2 YSLEER. Trimming at V came to 0 bases and at J to 0 bases, leaving 6 bases not matched to a gene. CDR3 length: 18 residues. The CDR3 DNA reads as TGCGCCAGCAGCCAAGACCGGACAGGGGGCAAAGTGAACACTGAAGCTTTCTTT. Translating it yields CASSQDRTGGKVNTEAFF.

J is TRBJ2-1 and V is TRBV28; maybe TRBD2 (6 bases). V lost 5 bases and J 9 bases, leaving 11 bases between the germline ends. The CDR3 has 12 residues. Per the germline V gene, CDR1 is MDHEN and CDR2 is SYDVKM. As DNA, the CDR3 is TGTGCCAGCAGTAGCTATAGCGGTGAGCAGTTCTTC. Its translation: CASSSYSGEQFF.

The chain uses TRBV7-9 and TRBJ2-5, with 7 bases fitting TRBD1. With 2 bases clipped from V and 3 bases from J, the junction kept 3 bases outside the gene matches. The CDR3 extends over 14 amino acids. Germline lookup yields CDR1 SEHNR and CDR2 FQNEAQ (reference sequence). CDR3 DNA: TGTGCCAGCAGCTTAACAGGGGTAAAAGAGACCCAGTACTTC. Protein product: CASSLTGVKETQYF.

Written as DNA, the CDR3 is TGTGCCAGCAGTTTATATGCGGGACGGCCGAATGAAAAACTGTTTTTT. This sequence encodes CASSLYAGRPNEKLFF. V is TRBV27 and J is TRBJ1-4; a possible D gene is TRBD1 (5 bases). The V gene lost 1 base and the J gene lost 5 bases, with 14 bases spanning the gap. Germline CDR1 MNHEY, CDR2 SMNVEV (reference sequence). The length of the CDR3 is 16 residues.

V gene TRBV11-2 combines with J gene TRBJ1-1; D gene unclear. The CDR3 consists of 15 residues. Germline CDR1 and CDR2: SGHAT and FQNNGV. V lost 0 bases to trimming and J lost 5 bases, with 13 bases between them. CDR3 DNA: TGTGCCAGCAGCTTAGATAGACCCGTCAGGACTGAAGCTTTCTTT. Protein sequence: CASSLDRPVRTEAFF.

The V and J genes are TRBV4-1 and TRBJ1-5, with D unclear. The germline gives CDR1 MGHRA, CDR2 YSYEKL. Deletions cut 8 bases from V and 3 bases from J, with 14 bases between. CDR3 length equals 14 residues. In DNA, the CDR3 is TGCGCCAGCTCCGAACGACTGATCAATCAGCCCCAGCATTTT. Translating it yields CASSERLINQPQHF.

CDR3 coding DNA: TGTGCCAGCAGCTTGGAACGACCTAGCTCCTACGAGCAGTACTTC. Protein product: CASSLERPSSYEQYF. V usage is TRBV27 and J usage is TRBJ2-7; D not certain. The V end was cut by 6 bases, the J end by 0 bases, with 15 bases between. From germline, CDR1 is MNHEY and CDR2 SMNVEV (reference sequence). The CDR3 extends over 15 amino acids.

The chain uses TRBV9 and TRBJ2-7; 10 bases are shared with TRBD2. CDR3 length: 19 amino acids. V dropped 3 bases and J dropped 3; count of bases not matched to a gene: 18. From germline, CDR1 is SGDLS and CDR2 YYNGEE. The CDR3 spells CASSERDLIGAGGHYEQYF. The CDR3 region has the DNA TGTGCCAGCAGCGAGAGAGATCTGATAGGAGCGGGGGGGCACTACGAGCAGTACTTC.

The V gene is TRBV11-1, the J gene TRBJ1-3; D not resolved. Trimming stripped 6 bases from V and 0 bases from J, with 9 bases between. The germline CDR1 and CDR2 sequences are SGHAT and FQDESV (reference sequence). This CDR3 has 14 residues. The CDR3 is CASRREVSGNTIYF. As DNA, the CDR3 is TGTGCCAGCAGACGGGAGGTCTCTGGAAACACCATATATTTT. The full variable domain, with the rest looked up from reference TRBV11-1 and TRBJ1-3, is EAEVAQSPRYKITEKSQAVAFWCDPISGHATLYWYRQILGQGPELLVQFQDESVVDDSQLPKDRFSAERLKGVDSTLKIQPAELGDSAMYLCASRREVSGNTIYFGEGSWLTVV.

V and J are TRBV6-5 and TRBJ1-2; 8 nucleotides match TRBD1. The V gene's germline CDR1 is MNHEY and CDR2 SVGAGI. The CDR3 covers 15 residues. V shed 5 bases, J shed 5 bases, and the junction held 10 bases outside the gene matches. The CDR3 DNA is TGTGCCAGCAGTGCTCCCGGACAGGGCTGGTATGGCTACACCTTC. Its protein is CASSAPGQGWYGYTF.

The genes are TRBV9 and TRBJ2-1, with 8 bases aligning to TRBD2. This CDR3 region has 14 residues. With 0 bases clipped from V and 10 bases from J, the junction kept 6 bases outside the gene matches. Germline V gene data show CDR1 as SGDLS and CDR2 as YYNGEE. CDR3 amino acids: CASSVGGTSHEQFF. DNA for the CDR3: TGTGCCAGCAGCGTAGGTGGGACTAGTCACGAGCAGTTCTTC.

The V and J genes are TRBV5-6 and TRBJ2-4, with a tentative D call TRBD2 (5 bases). The CDR3 is made up of 15 amino acids. With 0 bases removed from V and 9 bases from J, the gap between germline ends came to 16 bases. Germline values: CDR1 SGHDT, CDR2 YYEEEE. CDR3 region: CASSLGGSQGGIQYF. The CDR3 DNA sequence: TGTGCCAGCAGCTTGGGAGGGTCCCAAGGAGGCATTCAGTACTTC.

This clone was seen only once. The chain joins TRBV5-6 to TRBJ1-2; 8 bases are shared with TRBD1. Germline V gene lookup returns CDR1 SGHDT and CDR2 YYEEEE. With 4 bases clipped from V and 4 bases from J, the junction kept 3 bases outside the gene matches. The length of the CDR3 is 13 residues. CDR3 amino acids: CASSPTGGYGYTF. The CDR3 DNA reads TGTGCCAGCAGCCCTACAGGGGGCTATGGCTACACCTTC.

The chain is built from TRBV30 and TRBJ2-1; 11 nucleotides align to TRBD2. The J segment lost 10 bases and the V segment lost 2 bases, leaving 13 bases of the junction unmatched. Germline V CDR1 and CDR2: GTSNPN, SVGIG (reference sequence). The CDR3 has 16 residues. The CDR3 is CAWSSDGLAGFIEQFF. As DNA, the CDR3 is TGTGCCTGGAGTTCCGACGGACTAGCGGGCTTCATCGAGCAGTTCTTC.

The chain combines TRBV5-8 with TRBJ1-5; unclear D gene. The germline V gene has CDR1 SGHTS and CDR2 YDEGEE. V was trimmed by 4 bases and J by 7 bases, leaving 15 bases between them. CDR3 length: 14 amino acids. CDR3 region: CASSLAITWQPQHF. The CDR3 nucleotides are TGTGCCAGCAGCCTAGCCATAACCTGGCAGCCCCAGCATTTT.

The V call is TRBV4-3, the J call TRBJ2-5, with 8 nucleotides matching TRBD1. From germline, CDR1 is LGHNA and CDR2 YSLEER. V dropped 0 bases and J dropped 4; count of bases not matched to a gene: 7. The CDR3 spans 16 residues. The CDR3 bases are TGCGCCAGCAGCCAAGATTACGCTACAGGGGGAGAGACCCAGTACTTC. Translating gives CASSQDYATGGETQYF.

V and J are TRBV10-3 and TRBJ2-3, with TRBD2 as a possible D gene (5 bases). Between the trimmed V and J ends, which lost 5 bases and 0 bases, there was a span of 12 bases. CDR3 length: 15 residues. CDR1 and CDR2 (germline): ENHRY, SYGVKD. The CDR3 loop reads CAISSPEGSTDTQYF. CDR3 coding DNA: TGTGCCATCAGTTCCCCCGAGGGTAGCACAGATACGCAGTATTTT.

V gene TRBV19 combines with J gene TRBJ2-2, with a tentative D call TRBD2 (5 bases). CDR3 size: 14 residues. V was trimmed by 1 base and J by 7 bases, leaving 10 bases between them. Per germline, CDR1 LNHDA and CDR2 SQIVND (reference sequence). The CDR3 DNA is TGTGCCAGTAGTATAGCCCGGGCGGGCGGGGAGCTGTTTTTT. Its protein product is CASSIARAGGELFF. Full variable domain (rest looked up from reference TRBV19 and TRBJ2-2): DGGITQSPKYLFRKEGQNVTLSCEQNLNHDAMYWYRQDPGQGLRLIYYSQIVNDFQKGDIAEGYSVSREKKESFPLTVTSAQKNPTAFYLCASSIARAGGELFFGEGSRLTVL.

The chain couples TRBV2 to TRBJ2-1, with TRBD2 matching 9 bases. Germline lookup yields CDR1 SNHLY and CDR2 FYNNEI. The J segment lost 9 bases and the V segment lost 2 bases, leaving 8 bases of the junction unmatched. This CDR3 is built from 15 residues. The CDR3 spells CASSESAGGLSEQFF. The CDR3 region has the DNA TGTGCCAGCAGTGAAAGCGCGGGGGGGCTTAGTGAGCAGTTCTTC.

As DNA, the CDR3 is TGCGCCAGCAGTGGGCGGGACACCGGGGAGCTGTTTTTT. Translating gives CASSGRDTGELFF. The chain carries TRBV10-1 and TRBJ2-2; tentative D call: TRBD2 (5 bases). Between the trimmed V and J ends, which lost 4 bases and 3 bases, there was a span of 6 bases. From germline, CDR1 is WNHNN and CDR2 SYGVQD (reference sequence). CDR3 length: 13 residues.

The genes are TRBV5-4 and TRBJ1-2; possibly TRBD1 for D (6 bases). Trimming removed 0 bases from V and 4 bases from J, with 10 bases in between. The CDR3 length is 14 residues. Germline loops: CDR1 SGHNT, CDR2 YYREEE (reference sequence). The CDR3 region has the DNA TGTGCCAGCAGCTTGGAGCGGACAGTCTATGGCTACACCTTC. Translated, it gives CASSLERTVYGYTF.

V usage is TRBV25-1 and J usage is TRBJ2-7; D unclear. Germline CDR1 MGHDK, CDR2 SYGVNS. V lost 7 bases and J 0 bases, leaving 10 bases between the germline ends. The CDR3 consists of 13 residues. CDR3 sequence (DNA): TGTGCCAGCACCGAGCTCTTCTCCTACGAGCAGTACTTC. This sequence encodes CASTELFSYEQYF.

V gene TRBV28 combines with J gene TRBJ2-2; D remains ambiguous. Per germline, CDR1 MDHEN and CDR2 SYDVKM. The CDR3 covers 15 residues. V dropped 7 bases and J dropped 4 bases, with 16 bases sitting between them. The CDR3: CASTTGSVATGELFF. CDR3 bases: TGTGCCAGCACCACCGGTTCCGTAGCCACCGGGGAGCTGTTTTTT.

This chain connects TRBV10-3 to TRBJ1-1; 7 bases agree with TRBD1. CDR3 length: 16 residues. The trim removed 3 bases at V and 7 bases at J, leaving 14 bases unmatched. Looked up from germline, CDR1 is ENHRY and CDR2 is SYGVKD. As DNA, the CDR3 is TGTGCCATCAGTGACCCGCCCCGGACAGGAGGAGATGAAGCTTTCTTT. Protein: CAISDPPRTGGDEAFF.

The CDR3 is CASSFFRPGEDTQYF. CDR3 coding DNA: TGCGCCAGCAGCTTCTTTCGGCCCGGGGAAGATACGCAGTATTTT. The V gene is TRBV5-1, the J gene TRBJ2-3, with D possibly matching TRBD2 (5 bases). Trimming took 2 bases from V and 5 from J, leaving 15 bases between them. Germline V gene lookup returns CDR1 SGHRS and CDR2 YFSETQ. There are 15 residues in the CDR3.

The chain is built from TRBV5-6 and TRBJ1-4; D is undetermined. This CDR3 has 13 amino acids. Germline CDR1 SGHDT, CDR2 YYEEEE. The V and J ends lost 7 bases and 5 bases respectively, with 12 bases between them. The CDR3, as DNA: TGTGCCAGCGGTTCGTGGGCGAATGAAAAACTGTTTTTT. Amino acids: CASGSWANEKLFF.

This clone was seen repeatedly, ten times or more. V and J are TRBV15 and TRBJ1-1; 8 positions match TRBD1. V shed 4 bases and J 1 base; nucleotides not matched to a gene: 11. The length of the CDR3 is 17 residues. Germline CDR1 and CDR2: LNHNV and YYDKDF (reference sequence). The DNA of the CDR3 is TGTGCCACCAGCACCCTAACCCCCGGGACAGGGAACACTGAAGCTTTCTTT. The encoded protein is CATSTLTPGTGNTEAFF.